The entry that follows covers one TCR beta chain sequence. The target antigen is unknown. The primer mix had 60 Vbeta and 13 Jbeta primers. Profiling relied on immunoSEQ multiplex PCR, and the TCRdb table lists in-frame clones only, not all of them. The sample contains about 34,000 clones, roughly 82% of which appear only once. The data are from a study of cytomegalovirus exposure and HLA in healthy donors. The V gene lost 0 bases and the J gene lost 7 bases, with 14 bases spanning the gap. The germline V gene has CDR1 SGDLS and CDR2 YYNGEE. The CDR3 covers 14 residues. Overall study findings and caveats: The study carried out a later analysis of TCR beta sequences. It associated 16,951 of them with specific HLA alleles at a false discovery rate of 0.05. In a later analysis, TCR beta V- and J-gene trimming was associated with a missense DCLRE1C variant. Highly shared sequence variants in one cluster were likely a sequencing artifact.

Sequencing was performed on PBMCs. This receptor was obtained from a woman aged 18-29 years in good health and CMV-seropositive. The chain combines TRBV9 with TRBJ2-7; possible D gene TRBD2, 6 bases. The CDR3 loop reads CASSVVGLGGEQYF. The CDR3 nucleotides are TGTGCCAGCAGCGTAGTGGGACTTGGGGGAGAGCAGTACTTC.